This is a list of T cell receptor beta chains from one sample in a study of blood T cell repertoires in COVID-19. Measured with immunoSEQ multiplex PCR; TCRdb has only the in-frame clones, and not every one. This sample yields about 60,000 clones, of which approximately 91% are seen a single time; less than 9.5% belongs to the top ten. The source material was peripheral blood. The receptors were gathered from a human donor in a cohort sampled during active COVID-19. CDR3s include the opening cysteine and the closing phenylalanine or tryptophan. D genes are given only for firm matches. Only part of the rows carry a size: once, few, many, or a class if the clone is expanded.

TRBD1 TRBJ1-5 once TRBV3-1/TRBV3-2 CASSHHWGQFNQPQHF TGTGCCAGCAGCCATCACTGGGGACAGTTCAATCAGCCCCAGCATTTT
TRBD1 TRBJ1-1 - TRBV29-1 CSVEGGQGNTEAFF TGCAGCGTTGAGGGAGGACAGGGGAACACTGAAGCTTTCTTT
- TRBJ1-5 few TRBV18 CASSPVAGNNQPQHF TGTGCCAGCTCACCAGTGGCAGGTAACAATCAGCCCCAGCATTTT
- TRBJ2-3 - TRBV5-1 CASSLRGTPTDTQYF TGCGCCAGCAGCTTGCGGGGGACCCCCACAGATACGCAGTATTTT
- TRBJ1-5 - TRBV6-2/TRBV6-3 CASSYIVGGQPQHF TGTGCCAGCAGTTATATTGTGGGAGGGCAGCCCCAGCATTTT
TRBD2 TRBJ2-3 - TRBV7-3 CASSGGPDTQYF TGTGCCAGCTCGGGGGGTCCAGATACGCAGTATTTT
- TRBJ2-7 - TRBV2 CATQARHGTYEQYF TGTGCCACCCAAGCGCGCCATGGAACCTACGAGCAGTACTTC
- TRBJ2-5 - TRBV28 CASSSIRVREETQYF TGTGCCAGCAGTTCAATCCGCGTGAGGGAAGAGACCCAGTACTTC
- TRBJ2-1 - TRBV28 CASSLSDCQEQFF TGTGCCAGCAGTTTATCCGACTGTCAGGAGCAGTTCTTC
- TRBJ2-7 - TRBV10-1 CASSEPDRTYEQYF TGCGCCAGCAGTGAGCCTGACAGAACCTACGAGCAGTACTTC
- TRBJ2-5 - TRBV12-3/TRBV12-4 CASSFGLQETQYF TGTGCCAGCAGTTTTGGGCTACAAGAGACCCAGTACTTC
TRBD1 TRBJ2-2 - TRBV7-9 CASTRPGQGKVTGELFF TGTGCCAGCACTCGCCCCGGACAGGGGAAAGTTACCGGGGAGCTGTTTTTT
TRBD2 TRBJ2-4 - TRBV3-1/TRBV3-2 CASSMGLAGGWENIQYF TGTGCCAGCAGCATGGGACTAGCGGGAGGGTGGGAAAACATTCAGTACTTC
TRBD1 TRBJ2-7 - TRBV3-1/TRBV3-2 CASSRQGTYEQYF TGTGCCAGCAGCCGACAGGGGACCTACGAGCAGTACTTC
TRBD1 TRBJ1-5 - TRBV4-2 CASSQVDRGGSNQPQHF TGTGCCAGCAGCCAAGTTGACAGGGGTGGAAGCAATCAGCCCCAGCATTTT
TRBD2 TRBJ2-1 - TRBV6-4 CASSPRGLAGRNEQFF TGTGCCAGCAGTCCGCGGGGACTAGCGGGAAGAAATGAGCAGTTCTTC
- TRBJ1-4 - TRBV4-3 CASSPSGVIEKLFF TGCGCCAGCAGCCCCTCGGGGGTTATCGAAAAACTGTTTTTT
- TRBJ2-1 - TRBV3-1/TRBV3-2 CASSQGLRSYNEQFF TGTGCCAGCAGCCAGGGCCTACGCTCCTACAATGAGCAGTTCTTC
- TRBJ1-6 - TRBV19 CASSIVGGSGNSPLHF TGTGCCAGTAGTATAGTAGGAGGGTCGGGAAATTCACCCCTCCACTTT
- TRBJ2-7 - TRBV28 CASSAEGVEQYF TGTGCCAGCAGTGCCGAGGGAGTCGAGCAGTACTTC
TRBD2 TRBJ2-1 - TRBV4-3 CASSQGGGRLNNEQFF TGCGCCAGCAGCCAAGGGGGGGGTAGGCTCAACAATGAGCAGTTCTTC
- TRBJ1-6 - TRBV5-5 CASSPEGGDNSPLHF TGTGCCAGCAGCCCGGAGGGGGGGGATAATTCACCCCTCCACTTT